This TCR beta chain derives from a study of Graves' ophthalmopathy and Graves' hyperthyroidism. Investigators amplified TCR beta CDR3 regions from RNA transcripts. HTBI primers primed a first-round RT-PCR, and a second-round multiplex PCR followed. TCRdb re-called the multiplex PCR reads through MiXCR, storing one row per CDR3 protein. Of about 370,000 distinct CDR3 sequences listed, 18% were seen once; the top ten hold around 1.4%. Germline CDR1 reads DFQATT; CDR2 reads SNEGSKA (reference sequence). The V end was cut by 3 bases, the J end by 1 base, with 10 bases between. This CDR3 is 13 amino acids long. This clonotype was recorded at least ten times.

This clonotype was obtained from a woman younger than 30 with Graves' ophthalmopathy. The sample taken for sequencing was peripheral blood. The V and J genes are TRBV20-1 and TRBJ2-7, with a possible D match to TRBD1 (5 bases). CDR3 protein: CSARRQTSYEQYF. The CDR3 DNA is TGCAGTGCTAGGCGACAGACGTCCTACGAGCAGTACTTC.